The entry that follows covers one T cell receptor beta chain sequence. This record comes from a study of T cell responses to AZD1222 COVID-19 vaccine. Germline values: CDR1 DFQATT, CDR2 SNEGSKA (reference sequence). This CDR3 comprises 12 residues. Trimming pared 6 bases from V and 4 bases from J, leaving 12 bases between. Produced via immunoSEQ multiplex PCR; TCRdb's table is partial and in-frame only. The sample gives some 180,000 clones, just under 95% of which show up once; under 1.1% is in the top ten. This specimen consisted of peripheral blood, obtained 28 days after the second dose of the MenACWY control vaccine. The origin of this receptor is an adult who received the MenACWY meningococcal vaccine as a control. The chain carries TRBV20-1 and TRBJ1-2; D gene ambiguous. Written as DNA, the CDR3 is TGCAGTGCCAGTAACGCAGGCTATGGCTACACCTTC. It yields the protein CSASNAGYGYTF.